The TCR beta chain under discussion was sequenced for a study of T cells in Graves' hyperthyroidism and ophthalmopathy. The source material, RNA transcripts, was used to amplify TCR beta CDR3 regions. HTBI primers were used for first-round RT-PCR of the TCR CDR3. Using its own MiXCR run on the multiplex PCR reads, TCRdb lists one record per CDR3 protein. The repertoire holds 500,000 to 650,000 distinct CDR3 sequences, with approximately 15% as singletons. CDR3 length: 13 residues. Trimming cost V 0 bases and J 8 bases, with 13 bases left between them. Germline V lookup: CDR1 SQVTM, CDR2 ANQGSEA. Input material: blood. This clonotype was sampled from a woman between 40 and 55 years old with Graves' hyperthyroidism. The chain joins TRBV29-1 to TRBJ1-2; the D is unclear. CDR3 protein: CSVEDLGGLGYTF. As DNA, the CDR3 is TGCAGCGTTGAAGACTTAGGAGGCTTGGGCTACACCTTC.